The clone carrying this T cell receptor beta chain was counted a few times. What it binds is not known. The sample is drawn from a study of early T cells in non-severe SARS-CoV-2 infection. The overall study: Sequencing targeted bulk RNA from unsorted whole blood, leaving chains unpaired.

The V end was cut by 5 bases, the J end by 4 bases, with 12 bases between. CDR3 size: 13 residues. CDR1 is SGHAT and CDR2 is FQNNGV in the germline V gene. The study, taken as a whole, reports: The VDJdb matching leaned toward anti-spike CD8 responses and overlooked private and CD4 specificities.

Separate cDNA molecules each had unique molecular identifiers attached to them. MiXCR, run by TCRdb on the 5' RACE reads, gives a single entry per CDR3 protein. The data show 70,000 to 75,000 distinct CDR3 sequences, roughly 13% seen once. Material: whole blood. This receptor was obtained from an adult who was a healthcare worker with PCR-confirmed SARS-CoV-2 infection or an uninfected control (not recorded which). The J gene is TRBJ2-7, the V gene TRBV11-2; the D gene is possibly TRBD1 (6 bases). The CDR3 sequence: CASSTQQGYEQYF. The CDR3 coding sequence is TGTGCCAGCAGCACCCAACAGGGATACGAGCAGTACTTC.